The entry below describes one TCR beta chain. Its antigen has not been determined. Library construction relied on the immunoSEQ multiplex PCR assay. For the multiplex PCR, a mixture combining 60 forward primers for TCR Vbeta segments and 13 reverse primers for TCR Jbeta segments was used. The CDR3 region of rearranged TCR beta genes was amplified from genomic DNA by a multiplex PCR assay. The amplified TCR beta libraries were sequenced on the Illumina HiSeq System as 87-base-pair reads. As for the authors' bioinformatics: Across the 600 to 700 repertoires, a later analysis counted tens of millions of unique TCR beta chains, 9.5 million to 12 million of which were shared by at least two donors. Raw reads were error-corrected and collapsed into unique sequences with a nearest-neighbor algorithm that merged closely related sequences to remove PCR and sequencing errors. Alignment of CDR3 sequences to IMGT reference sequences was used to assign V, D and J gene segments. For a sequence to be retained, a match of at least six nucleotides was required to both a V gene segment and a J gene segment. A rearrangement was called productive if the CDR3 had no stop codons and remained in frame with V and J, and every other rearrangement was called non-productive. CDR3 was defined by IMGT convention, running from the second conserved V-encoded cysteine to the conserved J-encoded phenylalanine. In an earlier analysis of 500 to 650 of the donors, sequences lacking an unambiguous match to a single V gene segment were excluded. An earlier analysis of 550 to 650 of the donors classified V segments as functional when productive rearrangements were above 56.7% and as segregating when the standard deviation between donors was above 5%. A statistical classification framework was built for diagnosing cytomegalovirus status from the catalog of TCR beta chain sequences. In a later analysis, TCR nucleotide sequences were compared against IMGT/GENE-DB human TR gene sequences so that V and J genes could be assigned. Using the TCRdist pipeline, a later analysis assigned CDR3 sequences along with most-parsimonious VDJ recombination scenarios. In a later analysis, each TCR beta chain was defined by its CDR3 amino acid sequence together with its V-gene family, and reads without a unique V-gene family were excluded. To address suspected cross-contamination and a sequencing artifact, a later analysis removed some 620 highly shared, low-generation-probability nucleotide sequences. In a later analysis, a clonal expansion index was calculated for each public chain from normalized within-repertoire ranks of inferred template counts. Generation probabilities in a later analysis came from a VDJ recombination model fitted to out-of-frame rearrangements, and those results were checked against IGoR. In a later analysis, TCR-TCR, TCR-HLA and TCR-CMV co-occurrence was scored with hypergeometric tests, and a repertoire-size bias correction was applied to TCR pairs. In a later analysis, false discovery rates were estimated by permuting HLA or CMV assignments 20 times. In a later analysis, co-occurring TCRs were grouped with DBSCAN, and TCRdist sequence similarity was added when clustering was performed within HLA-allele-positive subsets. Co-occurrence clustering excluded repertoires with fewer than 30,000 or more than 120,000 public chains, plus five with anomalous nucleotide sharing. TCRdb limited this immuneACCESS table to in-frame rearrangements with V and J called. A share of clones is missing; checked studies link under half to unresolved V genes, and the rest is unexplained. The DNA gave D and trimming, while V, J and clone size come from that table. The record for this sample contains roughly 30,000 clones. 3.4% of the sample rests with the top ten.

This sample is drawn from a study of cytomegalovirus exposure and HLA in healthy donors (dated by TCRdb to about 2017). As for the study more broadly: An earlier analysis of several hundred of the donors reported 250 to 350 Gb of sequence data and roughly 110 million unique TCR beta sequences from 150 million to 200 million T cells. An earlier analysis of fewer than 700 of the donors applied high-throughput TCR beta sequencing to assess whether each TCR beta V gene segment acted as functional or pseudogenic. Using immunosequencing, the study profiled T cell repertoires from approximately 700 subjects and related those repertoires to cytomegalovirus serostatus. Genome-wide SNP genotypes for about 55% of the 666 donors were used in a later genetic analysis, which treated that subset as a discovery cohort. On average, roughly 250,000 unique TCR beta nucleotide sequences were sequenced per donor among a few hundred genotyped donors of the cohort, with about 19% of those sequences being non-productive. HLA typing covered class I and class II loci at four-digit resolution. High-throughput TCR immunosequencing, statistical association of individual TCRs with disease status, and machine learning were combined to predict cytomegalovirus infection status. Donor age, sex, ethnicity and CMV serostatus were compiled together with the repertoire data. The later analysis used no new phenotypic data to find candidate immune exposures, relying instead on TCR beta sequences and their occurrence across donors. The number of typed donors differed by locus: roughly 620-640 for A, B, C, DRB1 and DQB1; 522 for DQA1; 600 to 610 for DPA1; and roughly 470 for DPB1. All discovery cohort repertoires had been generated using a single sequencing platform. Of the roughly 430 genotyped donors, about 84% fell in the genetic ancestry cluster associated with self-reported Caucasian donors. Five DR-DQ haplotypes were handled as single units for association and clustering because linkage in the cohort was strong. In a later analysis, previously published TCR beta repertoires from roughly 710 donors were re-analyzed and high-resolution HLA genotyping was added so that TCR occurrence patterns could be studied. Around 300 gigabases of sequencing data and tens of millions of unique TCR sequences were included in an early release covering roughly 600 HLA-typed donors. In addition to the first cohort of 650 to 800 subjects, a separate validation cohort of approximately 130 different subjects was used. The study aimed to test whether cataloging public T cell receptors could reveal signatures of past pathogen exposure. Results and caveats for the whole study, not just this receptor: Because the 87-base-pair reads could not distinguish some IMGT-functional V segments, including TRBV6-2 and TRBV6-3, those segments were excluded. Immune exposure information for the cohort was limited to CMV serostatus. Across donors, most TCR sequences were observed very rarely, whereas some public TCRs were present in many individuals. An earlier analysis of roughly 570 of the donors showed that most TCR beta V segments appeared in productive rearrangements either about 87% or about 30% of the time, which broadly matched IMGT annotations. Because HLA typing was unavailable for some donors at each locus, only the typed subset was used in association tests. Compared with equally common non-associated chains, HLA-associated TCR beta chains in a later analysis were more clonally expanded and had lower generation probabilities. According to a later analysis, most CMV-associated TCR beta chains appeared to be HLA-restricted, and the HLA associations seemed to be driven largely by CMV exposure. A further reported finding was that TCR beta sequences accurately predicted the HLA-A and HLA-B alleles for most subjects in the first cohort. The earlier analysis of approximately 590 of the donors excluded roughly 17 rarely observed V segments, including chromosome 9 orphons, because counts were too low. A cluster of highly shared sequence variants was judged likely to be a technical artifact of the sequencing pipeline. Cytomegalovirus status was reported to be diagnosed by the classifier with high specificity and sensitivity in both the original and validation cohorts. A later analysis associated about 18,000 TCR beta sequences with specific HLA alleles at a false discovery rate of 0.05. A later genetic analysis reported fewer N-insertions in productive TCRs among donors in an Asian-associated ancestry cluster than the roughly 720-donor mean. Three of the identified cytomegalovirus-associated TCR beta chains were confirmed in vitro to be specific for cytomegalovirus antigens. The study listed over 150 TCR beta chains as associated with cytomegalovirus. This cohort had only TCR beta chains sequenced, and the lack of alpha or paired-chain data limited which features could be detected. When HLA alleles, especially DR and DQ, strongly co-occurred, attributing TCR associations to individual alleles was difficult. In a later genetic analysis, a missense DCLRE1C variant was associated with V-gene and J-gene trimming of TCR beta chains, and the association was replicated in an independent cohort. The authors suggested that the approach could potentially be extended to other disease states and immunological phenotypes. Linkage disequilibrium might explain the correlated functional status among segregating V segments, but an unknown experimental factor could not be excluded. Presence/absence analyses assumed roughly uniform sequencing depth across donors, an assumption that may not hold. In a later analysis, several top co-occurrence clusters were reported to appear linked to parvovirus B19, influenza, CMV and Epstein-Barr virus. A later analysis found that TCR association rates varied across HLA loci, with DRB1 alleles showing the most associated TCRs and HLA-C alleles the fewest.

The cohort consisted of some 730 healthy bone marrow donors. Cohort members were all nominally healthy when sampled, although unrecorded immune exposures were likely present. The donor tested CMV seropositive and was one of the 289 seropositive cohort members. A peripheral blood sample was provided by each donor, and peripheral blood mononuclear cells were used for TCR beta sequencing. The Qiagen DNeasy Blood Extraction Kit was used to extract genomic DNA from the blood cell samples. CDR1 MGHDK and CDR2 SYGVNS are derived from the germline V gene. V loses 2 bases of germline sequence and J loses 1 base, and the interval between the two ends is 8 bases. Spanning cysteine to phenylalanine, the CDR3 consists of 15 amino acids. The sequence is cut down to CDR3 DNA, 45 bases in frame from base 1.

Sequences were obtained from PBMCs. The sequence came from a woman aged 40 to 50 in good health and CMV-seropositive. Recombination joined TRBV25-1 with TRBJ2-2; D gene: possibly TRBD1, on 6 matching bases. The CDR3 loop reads CASSERQVNTGELFF. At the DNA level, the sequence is TGTGCCAGCAGTGAAAGACAGGTGAACACCGGGGAGCTGTTTTTT.